This is a list of T cell receptor beta chains from one sample in a study of blood T cell repertoires in COVID-19. Repertoires were generated with immunoSEQ multiplex PCR, while TCRdb's copy carries only in-frame clones and drops some. The sample has 120,000 to 150,000 clones; approximately 80% are singletons. The sequenced material came from peripheral blood. These receptor sequences come from a woman aged 45-59 years with acute or convalescent COVID-19. Each CDR3 is given with its conserved first and last residue.

j_call: TRBJ2-7; v_call: TRBV11-2; cdr3_aa: CASSSTGYEQYF
j_call: TRBJ1-1; v_call: TRBV28; cdr3_aa: CASSLVSGAVTEAFF
j_call: TRBJ2-3; v_call: TRBV2; cdr3_aa: CASSVEGNHLDTQYF
j_call: TRBJ1-2; v_call: TRBV27; cdr3_aa: CASSFSGVGYGYTF
j_call: TRBJ2-2; v_call: TRBV7-9; cdr3_aa: CAGPGGQTTGELFF
j_call: TRBJ2-7; v_call: TRBV30; cdr3_aa: CAWSLGPRYEQYF
j_call: TRBJ1-6; v_call: TRBV9; cdr3_aa: CASSASTGSYNSPLHF
j_call: TRBJ2-7; v_call: TRBV5-4; cdr3_aa: CASSFEVLAAGGEQYF
j_call: TRBJ1-5; v_call: TRBV19; cdr3_aa: CASSIGSGSNQPQHF
j_call: TRBJ1-3; v_call: TRBV6-1; cdr3_aa: CASSEEGEGDTIYF
j_call: TRBJ1-5; v_call: TRBV19; cdr3_aa: CASRAQGESNQPQHF
j_call: TRBJ2-2; v_call: TRBV7-3; cdr3_aa: CASSAGQGETGELFF
j_call: TRBJ2-4; v_call: TRBV9; cdr3_aa: CASSVTGDGNIQYF
j_call: TRBJ2-6; v_call: TRBV13; cdr3_aa: CASARGSSGANVLTF
j_call: TRBJ2-7; v_call: TRBV19; cdr3_aa: CASSTTPSYEQYF
j_call: TRBJ1-5; v_call: TRBV7-9; cdr3_aa: CASSLGDSFGSQPQHF
j_call: TRBJ2-5; v_call: TRBV6-5; cdr3_aa: CASSQPSGQWAQYF
j_call: TRBJ1-5; v_call: TRBV9; cdr3_aa: CASSVGTDYSNQPQHF
j_call: TRBJ1-5; v_call: TRBV4-3; cdr3_aa: CASSQGPNRQPQHF
j_call: TRBJ1-1; v_call: TRBV9; cdr3_aa: CASSVAPVNTEAFF
j_call: TRBJ2-7; v_call: TRBV10-3; cdr3_aa: CAISEGQGSYEQYF
j_call: TRBJ1-3; v_call: TRBV5-5; cdr3_aa: CASSRTGGPTGNTIYF
j_call: TRBJ2-2; v_call: TRBV6-5; cdr3_aa: CASSYKQNTGELFF
j_call: TRBJ1-4; v_call: TRBV11-3; cdr3_aa: CATISPQPGSGEKLFF
j_call: TRBJ1-1; v_call: TRBV10-3; cdr3_aa: CAISGAENTEAFF
j_call: TRBJ1-6; v_call: TRBV10-2; cdr3_aa: CASTGQGGSPLHF
j_call: TRBJ2-2; v_call: TRBV2; cdr3_aa: CASTANRGIGELFF
j_call: TRBJ1-2; v_call: TRBV6-5; cdr3_aa: CASTTGVNYGYTF
j_call: TRBJ1-2; v_call: TRBV29-1; cdr3_aa: CSVGGQGGPYGYTF